Given below is one T cell receptor (beta chain) in context. Its target is not known. The record originates from a study of cytomegalovirus exposure and HLA in healthy donors. The primer mix had 60 Vbeta and 13 Jbeta primers. Per the authors' pipeline: Roughly 11 million shared chains were among 65 million to 85 million unique TCR beta chains counted in a later analysis. TCRdb's table, derived via immunoSEQ multiplex PCR, lists solely in-frame clones and lacks some. V and J calls plus clone size are reproduced from that table; the DNA served to infer D and trimming. The sample includes some 130,000 clones, 76% of them seen just once. Germline CDR1 ENHRY, CDR2 SYGVKD. V dropped 6 bases and J dropped 4; count of bases not matched to a gene: 8. CDR3 length: 15 residues. General study points: Among the sequence variants, a highly shared cluster was likely an artifact of sequencing. Links to common viral pathogens appeared, in a later analysis, for several of the most significant clusters. Later work found most CMV-associated TCR beta chains apparently HLA-restricted.

The gene calls are TRBV10-3 and TRBJ2-5; TRBD2 matches at 10 bases. The sequencing sample was made of PBMCs. The clonotype originates from a man aged 40-55 years in good health and CMV-seronegative. The CDR3 is CAIREAGGPGETQYF. The CDR3 DNA is TGTGCCATCAGGGAAGCGGGAGGGCCCGGAGAGACCCAGTACTTC.